The 11 T cell receptor beta chains below come from one sample, sequenced in a study of T cells after somatic rescue of genetic block. Sequencing used immunoSEQ multiplex PCR; TCRdb keeps in-frame clones, though not all of them. The data show approximately 100,000 clones, 80% to 90% seen once. Sequenced sample: peripheral blood mononuclear cells (PBMCs). The receptors derive from a woman aged 18-35 years.

The chain is built from TRBV28 and TRBJ2-3, with a tentative D call TRBD1 (7 bases). The V gene's germline CDR1 is MDHEN and CDR2 SYDVKM. V lost 4 bases and J 1 base, leaving 9 bases between the germline ends. This CDR3 region has 14 residues. The chain's CDR3 is CASSSRGGTDTQYF. The CDR3, as DNA: TGTGCCAGCAGTTCCAGGGGGGGCACAGATACGCAGTATTTT.

J is TRBJ2-7 and V is TRBV14; D gene unclear. Germline V gives CDR1 SGHDN, CDR2 FVKESK. Trimming removed 4 bases at V and 2 bases at J, with 15 bases between. The CDR3 contains 15 residues. The CDR3 here is CASSPTLGSAYEQYF. DNA for the CDR3: TGTGCCAGCAGCCCCACCCTTGGCAGCGCCTACGAGCAGTACTTC.

This sequence joins TRBV7-9 and TRBJ2-2, with D unclear. Trimming left V 1 base short and J 0 bases short, with 6 bases between. Germline values: CDR1 SEHNR, CDR2 FQNEAQ (reference sequence). The CDR3 contains 15 residues. The CDR3 region has the DNA TGTGCCAGCAGCTTAGGGCAGGCGAACACCGGGGAGCTGTTTTTT. Protein: CASSLGQANTGELFF.

V usage is TRBV7-9 and J usage is TRBJ1-1; unclear D gene. V was cut by 5 bases and J by 1 base, with 2 bases left in between. CDR1 and CDR2 from the germline V gene are SEHNR and FQNEAQ (reference sequence). This CDR3 contains 11 residues. The CDR3 reads CASSQNTEAFF. The CDR3 nucleotides read TGTGCCAGCAGCCAGAACACTGAAGCTTTCTTT.

The genes are TRBV25-1 and TRBJ2-5; the D call may be TRBD1 or TRBD2 (5 bases each). Looked up from germline, CDR1 is MGHDK and CDR2 is SYGVNS. This CDR3 region has 15 residues. V lost 0 bases and J 3 bases, leaving 11 bases between the germline ends. Written as DNA, the CDR3 is TGTGCCAGCAGTGAATATAGAGGGGAAAAAGAGACCCAGTACTTC. Its protein is CASSEYRGEKETQYF.

V is TRBV2 and J is TRBJ2-7; TRBD2 matches 8 bases. V lost 0 bases to trimming and J lost 2 bases; unmatched junction nucleotides: 6. This CDR3 has 16 residues. Germline V lookup: CDR1 SNHLY, CDR2 FYNNEI. The CDR3 loop reads CASSEATTGGPYEQYF. For the CDR3, the DNA is TGTGCCAGCAGTGAAGCGACAACGGGAGGGCCCTACGAGCAGTACTTC.

This sequence joins TRBV10-3 and TRBJ1-6, with D uncertain. The CDR3 consists of 14 residues. Germline lookup yields CDR1 ENHRY and CDR2 SYGVKD. Trimming removed 3 bases at V and 9 bases at J, with 12 bases between. This CDR3 is CAISDWDPGSPLHF. The CDR3 DNA follows: TGTGCCATCAGTGATTGGGATCCAGGTTCACCCCTCCACTTT.

The chain links TRBV28 to TRBJ2-6, with D possibly TRBD1 on 5 matching bases. Trimming shortened V by 1 base and J by 1 base, and 5 bases separated the two germline ends. Germline loops: CDR1 MDHEN, CDR2 SYDVKM. CDR3 size: 15 residues. CDR3 bases: TGTGCCAGCAGTTTATCAGGGTCTGGGGCCAACGTCCTGACTTTC. This gives the protein CASSLSGSGANVLTF.

This clone has a single count. The CDR3 DNA sequence: TGTGCCAGTAGTAGCCCAGCGGATGGGCAGGGCACCCGGGCGACGAAAGCTTTCTTT. Protein: CASSSPADGQGTRATKAFF. This chain connects TRBV19 to TRBJ1-1; D is possibly TRBD1 (5 bases). The CDR3 is 19 amino acids. CDR1 and CDR2 (germline): LNHDA, SQIVND (reference sequence). Trimming shortened V by 4 bases and J by 9 bases, and 33 bases separated the two germline ends.

The count of this clone is one. In the same sample, other DNA sequences code for this CDR3. The V call is TRBV6-5, the J call TRBJ1-1; the D is unclear. This CDR3 contains 13 residues. Germline-derived CDR1 and CDR2 are MNHEY and SVGAGI. V shed 7 bases and J shed 8 bases, with 17 bases lying between them. CDR3 nucleotide sequence: TGTGCCAGCAATTCGTACCGCGCTGGCGAAGCTTTCTTT. Translated, it gives CASNSYRAGEAFF.

This chain links TRBV15 with TRBJ2-1; maybe TRBD2 (6 bases). Germline V CDR1 and CDR2: LNHNV, YYDKDF (reference sequence). The CDR3 runs 16 residues. V was cut by 0 bases and J by 9 bases, with 18 bases left in between. The CDR3 DNA is TGTGCCACCAGCAGAGATCACCTCGGAGGGCTCGGTGAGCAGTTCTTC. Encoded protein: CATSRDHLGGLGEQFF.